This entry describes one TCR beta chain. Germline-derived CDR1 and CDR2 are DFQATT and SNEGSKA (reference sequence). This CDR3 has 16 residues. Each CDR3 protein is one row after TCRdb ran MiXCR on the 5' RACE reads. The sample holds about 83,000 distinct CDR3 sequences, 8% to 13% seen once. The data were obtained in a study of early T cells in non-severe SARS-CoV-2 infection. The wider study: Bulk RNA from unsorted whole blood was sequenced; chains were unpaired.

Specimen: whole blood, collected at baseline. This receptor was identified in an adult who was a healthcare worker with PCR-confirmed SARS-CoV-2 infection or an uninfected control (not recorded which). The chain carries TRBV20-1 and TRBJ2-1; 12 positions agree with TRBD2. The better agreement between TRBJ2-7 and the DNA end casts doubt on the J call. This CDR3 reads CSARDRRGTSGLEQYF. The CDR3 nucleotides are TGCAGTGCTAGAGATAGGAGGGGGACTAGCGGGCTAGAGCAGTACTTC.